This TCR beta chain was identified during a study of spatial heterogeneity in lung cancer. Time point here: sample taken at primary tumor resection. The donors were approximately 65 patients with non-small cell lung cancer that was early-stage and untreated. Researchers sequenced whole RNA taken from tumor, nontumor lung or frozen PBMC without sorting. This clonotype came up many times. Germline CDR1 MGHRA, CDR2 YSYEKL. This CDR3 is 15 amino acids long. Trimming at V came to 0 bases and at J to 2 bases, leaving 1 base not matched to a gene. TCRdb re-derived calls from the 5' RACE reads in MiXCR, one entry per CDR3 protein. The sample holds 45,000 to 55,000 distinct CDR3 sequences; roughly 5% are singletons and the top ten take approximately 12%.

This chain joins TRBV4-1 and TRBJ2-7, with 10 bases lining up with TRBD2. Sequenced here: PBMCs, sampled at surgery. The clonotype was recovered from a male donor with early-stage non-small cell lung cancer. The CDR3 region is CASSQEAGGTYEQYF. The CDR3 coding sequence is TGCGCCAGCAGCCAAGAAGCGGGAGGGACCTACGAGCAGTACTTC.